This entry lists 5 T cell receptor beta chains sequenced from one sample in a study of blood T cell repertoires in COVID-19. Libraries were prepared by immunoSEQ multiplex PCR; TCRdb keeps only in-frame clonotypes and omits some of them. The sample lists tens of thousands of clones; 89% were seen once. Sequences were obtained from peripheral blood. The source of these receptors is a man aged 55 to 70 with acute or convalescent COVID-19.

This chain links TRBV10-3 with TRBJ2-3; no clear D gene. The germline V gene encodes CDR1 ENHRY and CDR2 SYGVKD. Trimming took off 8 bases at V and 6 bases at J, with 9 bases between the two ends. The CDR3 spans 11 residues. The CDR3 nucleotides read TGTGCCATCTTCGGGTACGATACGCAGTATTTT. Translation gives CAIFGYDTQYF.

About this clone: One end of the junction does not line up with germline, which may come from a read error. The chain joins TRBV5-4 to TRBJ1-1; D gene uncertain. The CDR3 is 19 residues long. CDR1 is SGHNT and CDR2 is YYREEE in the germline V gene (reference sequence). CDR3 bases: TGTGCCAACAGCTTGGCCTCTCAGTTTAACCACCCCACGAACACTGAAGCTTTCTTT. Translated, it gives CANSLASQFNHPTNTEAFF.

The V gene is TRBV5-4, the J gene TRBJ2-5; D might be TRBD2 (5 bases). Germline CDR1 SGHNT, CDR2 YYREEE (reference sequence). The CDR3 has 14 residues. Deletions cut 4 bases from V and 1 base from J, with 11 bases between. CDR3 nucleotide sequence: TGTGCCAGCAGCACTCGGGAAATCCAAGAGACCCAGTACTTC. This codes for CASSTREIQETQYF.

CDR3 nucleotide sequence: TGCGCCAGCAGCTTGGTCCAGGAACCCTACGAGCAGTACTTC. Residues: CASSLVQEPYEQYF. This rearrangement joins TRBV5-1 to TRBJ2-7; D uncertain. Per germline, CDR1 SGHRS and CDR2 YFSETQ. This CDR3 is built from 14 residues. V was pared by 0 bases and J by 2 bases, with 9 bases between. Full variable domain (remainder filled in from reference TRBV5-1 and TRBJ2-7): KAGVTQTPRYLIKTRGQQVTLSCSPISGHRSVSWYQQTPGQGLQFLFEYFSETQRNKGNFPGRFSGRQFSNSRSEMNVSTLELGDSALYLCASSLVQEPYEQYFGPGTRLTVT.

The chain links TRBV15 to TRBJ1-1; TRBD1 matches at 7 bases. Per germline, CDR1 LNHNV and CDR2 YYDKDF (reference sequence). The junction had 25 bases not matched to a gene; V was cut back by 5 bases and J by 4 bases. The CDR3 contains 20 residues. In DNA form, the CDR3 reads TGTGCCACCAGCGCACACCGTATAGCTACAGGGGCCATCAGTCCCACTGAAGCTTTCTTT. Translating it yields CATSAHRIATGAISPTEAFF.